This T cell receptor beta chain is from a study of cytomegalovirus exposure and HLA in healthy donors. Study conclusions and caveats: Highly shared sequence variants in one cluster were likely a sequencing artifact. Near-uniform donor sequencing depth was presumed by presence/absence analyses. Earlier findings revealed that most TCR beta V segments proved productive either about 87% or about 30% of the time. Across donors, most TCRs were seen rarely, yet some public ones were widespread.

Trimming cost V 6 bases and J 6 bases; bases outside gene matches: 8. CDR3 length equals 14 residues. Per the germline V gene, CDR1 is SGHRS and CDR2 is YFSETQ. The PCR used 60 Vbeta and 13 Jbeta primers. The data were produced by immunoSEQ multiplex PCR, yet TCRdb's version contains in-frame clones alone and is incomplete. There are around 120,000 clones in the sample; 75% to 85% occur only once, and roughly 2.6% lies in the top ten. This clone has only one observation. Its antigen is unidentified. Source material: PBMCs. This TCR derives from a man aged 50 or older in good health and CMV-seronegative. The chain joins TRBV5-1 to TRBJ2-2; 7 bases fit TRBD1. CDR3 sequence reads: CASTWGQSAGELFF. CDR3 in DNA: TGCGCCAGCACGTGGGGACAGAGCGCCGGGGAGCTGTTTTTT.